This T cell receptor (beta chain) was captured by sequencing in a study of CD8+ T cells in alopecia areata (dated by TCRdb to between 2018 and 2020). About the study as a whole: The treated patients took part in an open-label pilot trial in which moderate-to-severe alopecia areata was treated with oral tofacitinib at 5 to 10 mg twice daily. Patients stayed on tofacitinib for 6 to 18 months and then had 6 months of follow-up off drug so that delayed response and recurrence could be assessed. To study T cell clonal expansion in alopecia areata, the researchers applied high-throughput TCRbeta sequencing to both the C3H/HeJ mouse model and human patients. In humans, TCRbeta sequencing was performed on scalp tissue and on sorted CD4+ and CD8+ peripheral blood T cells from healthy controls and from patients with patchy or totalis/universalis alopecia areata. Biopsies were taken from tofacitinib-treated patients at baseline and at 4 and 24 weeks of treatment, and a later scalp biopsy was taken in several of the tofacitinib-treated patients. Clonality in the scalp was compared among normal scalp (n=4), patchy alopecia areata scalp (n=8), and alopecia totalis/universalis scalp (n=8). RNA was extracted with the PAXgene miRNA kit for fixed scalp, the miRNeasy kit for PBMCs, and the RNeasy kit for mouse skin. Amplification of TCRbeta CDR3 regions was done by immunoSEQ multiplex PCR using 35 Vbeta forward primers and 13 Jbeta reverse primers. Paper-wide results and their limitations: Shared TCR sequences between patients were less evident than in mice, which may be partly attributable to HLA diversity in the patient population. Lesional scalp, especially in alopecia totalis/universalis, showed higher clonality and more expanded CD8+ clones than normal scalp, suggesting antigenic drive. Scalp TCR repertoire analysis is complicated because resident alphabeta T cells in normal human skin are also sequenced, whereas mouse skin is dominated by gammadelta T cells.

Taken with the paper, the label for time point translates to: baseline before oral tofacitinib. Peripheral blood and lesional scalp punch biopsies were obtained from patients with alopecia areata. After PBMCs were isolated by density centrifugation and stained for CD3, CD4 and CD8, a FACSAria was used to sort CD4+ and CD8+ T cells. Libraries were made using the immunoSEQ multiplex PCR assay. RNA was extracted from all samples and reverse transcribed into cDNA, which served as template for TCR sequencing. SuperScript III was used to make first-strand cDNA, primed with a 2:1 mix of oligo-dT and random hexamers. A synthetic immune receptor repertoire was used to assess amplification bias, and residual bias was removed computationally. The original pipeline was this. After raw reads were preprocessed to remove errors, the CDR3 was defined following IMGT conventions as running from the conserved cysteine to phenylalanine. To get clonality, Shannon entropy was normalized by log2 of the number of productive unique TCRs and the result was subtracted from 1. CD4 or CD8 identity of scalp clones was inferred by cross-referencing scalp TCRbeta sequences with sorted blood CD4 and CD8 repertoires. The immuneACCESS repertoire file appears here via TCRdb, limited to in-frame rearrangements. These files lack a portion of the clones; in checked studies, under half of the deficit traces to unresolved V genes, and the cause of the others is not known. V, J and clone size are taken as reported in that table, and D and trimming were inferred from the DNA itself. In this sample the table shows fewer than 200,000 clones, around 60% of which occur a single time. Roughly 14% of the sample belongs to the ten largest clones.

In this sample, this clone turned up once. Its antigen remains unidentified. No clone much larger than this one lies a single base away; base qualities are absent. Taken from the germline V gene, the CDR1 and CDR2 loops are MNHEY and SVGAGI. Inclusive of the bounding cysteine and phenylalanine, the CDR3 is 16 residues long. CDR3 DNA is the only sequence kept; it has 48 bases, read in frame from the first base. The germline ends are 10 bases apart after V is trimmed by 2 bases and J by 2 bases. The TCR sequence derives from a human donor with alopecia areata. Sequencing used CD4+ T cells sorted from blood, obtained at week 0. The chain joins TRBV6-5 to TRBJ2-6, with TRBD1 tentatively as D gene (5 bases match). The DNA sequence reads TGTGCCAGCAGTTACGTTCTAGGGGCTGGGGCCAACGTCCTGACTTTC. Its protein is CASSYVLGAGANVLTF.